These 11 T cell receptor beta chains were all obtained from the same sample, sequenced in a study of cytomegalovirus exposure and HLA in healthy donors. PCR primers comprised 60 Vbeta and 13 Jbeta primers. Using immunoSEQ multiplex PCR, the repertoire was profiled, and TCRdb retains in-frame clones only, with some absent. This table has 150,000 to 200,000 clones, 72% appearing once. Sequenced sample: PBMCs. Every receptor here comes from a human donor in good health.

This clone was observed a single time. The chain carries TRBV11-2 and TRBJ1-5, with D possibly TRBD1 on 6 matching bases. There are 16 residues in the CDR3. Germline values: CDR1 SGHAT, CDR2 FQNNGV. Trimming took off 0 bases at V and 1 base at J, with 10 bases between the two ends. DNA of the CDR3: TGTGCCAGCAGCTTAGACGGGACATTCAGCAATCAGCCCCAGCATTTT. It codes for CASSLDGTFSNQPQHF. The full variable domain, its missing parts supplied by reference TRBV11-2 and TRBJ1-5, is EAGVAQSPRYKIIEKRQSVAFWCNPISGHATLYWYQQILGQGPKLLIQFQNNGVVDDSQLPKDRFSAERLKGVDSTLKIQPAKLEDSAVYLCASSLDGTFSNQPQHFGDGTRLSIL.

CDR3 DNA: TGTGCCGCCAGAGACTACACAGATACGCAGTATTTT. This translates into CAARDYTDTQYF. The genes are TRBV7-9 and TRBJ2-3; D is possibly TRBD2 (5 bases). The V and J ends lost 11 bases and 2 bases respectively, with 11 bases between them. CDR1 is SEHNR and CDR2 is FQNEAQ in the germline V gene (reference sequence). The CDR3 has 12 residues.

V usage is TRBV19 and J usage is TRBJ2-5; the match to TRBD2 covers 11 bases. The trim removed 3 bases at V and 5 bases at J, leaving 5 bases unmatched. Germline CDR1 reads LNHDA; CDR2 reads SQIVND (reference sequence). The CDR3 is 15 residues long. CDR3 sequence reads: CASSMGSGGAETQYF. In DNA form, the CDR3 reads TGTGCCAGTAGTATGGGTAGCGGGGGGGCTGAGACCCAGTACTTC.

This clone was recorded a few times. The chain has TRBV4-3 and TRBJ2-7; TRBD1 agrees at 8 bases. The length of the CDR3 is 14 residues. With V trimmed by 3 bases and J by 5 bases, 6 bases remained unmatched. In germline, CDR1 is LGHNA, CDR2 YSLEER. The CDR3, as DNA: TGCGCCAGCAGCCATTCCACAGGGGGGAACGAGCAGTACTTC. It codes for CASSHSTGGNEQYF.

This clone was seen a handful of times. The V gene is TRBV10-3, the J gene TRBJ2-7; D might be TRBD1 (6 bases). Germline assignment: CDR1 ENHRY and CDR2 SYGVKD. The V end lost 10 bases, the J end lost 2 bases, and 12 bases lay between the germline ends. CDR3 length: 12 residues. The CDR3, as DNA: TGTGCCAGAAGGGACACCACCTACGAGCAGTACTTC. Translated, it gives CARRDTTYEQYF.

The rearrangement links TRBV29-1 to TRBJ2-7; 9 positions match TRBD1. Germline V CDR1 and CDR2: SQVTM, ANQGSEA. The CDR3 has 13 amino acids. V was clipped by 1 base and J by 2 bases; unmatched bases: 0. As DNA, the CDR3 is TGCAGCGTTGAAGGGACAGGGGCCTACGAGCAGTACTTC. Translation gives CSVEGTGAYEQYF.

This sequence joins TRBV5-6 and TRBJ2-1; a weak D match, TRBD2 (7 bases). Germline V gene lookup returns CDR1 SGHDT and CDR2 YYEEEE. The length of the CDR3 is 17 residues. The ends were cut back, 0 bases at V and 7 bases at J, with 20 bases in the middle. For the CDR3, the DNA is TGTGCCAGCAGCTTGGGGGCCACAGGGAGGGGCGGGAATGAGCAGTTCTTC. Translating gives CASSLGATGRGGNEQFF.

This clone showed up just once. V usage is TRBV2 and J usage is TRBJ1-4; D is possibly TRBD1 (6 bases). The CDR3 sequence is 14 residues long. V lost 6 bases and J 4 bases, leaving 12 bases between the germline ends. The V gene's germline CDR1 is SNHLY and CDR2 FYNNEI. CDR3 sequence reads: CASSRTVNNEKLFF. In DNA form, the CDR3 reads TGTGCCAGCAGCCGGACAGTTAATAATGAAAAACTGTTTTTT.

This rearrangement joins TRBV5-6 to TRBJ2-2; no reliable D call. The CDR3 covers 13 residues. Deletions cut 2 bases from V and 4 bases from J, with 6 bases between. Germline-derived CDR1 and CDR2 are SGHDT and YYEEEE. The CDR3 loop reads CASSFSGTGELFF. In DNA, the CDR3 is TGTGCCAGCAGCTTCTCCGGCACCGGGGAGCTGTTTTTT.

This clone has only one observation. The V and J genes are TRBV6-5 and TRBJ2-7, with 7 bases lining up with TRBD1. Trimming took 6 bases from V and 2 from J; bases not matched to a gene: 4. Germline-derived CDR1 and CDR2 are MNHEY and SVGAGI. This CDR3 is built from 13 residues. This CDR3 is CASSPGTAYEQYF. The CDR3 DNA is TGTGCCAGCAGCCCCGGGACAGCCTACGAGCAGTACTTC.

The chain couples TRBV4-1 to TRBJ2-4; 7 bases agree with TRBD1. With V trimmed by 3 bases and J by 1 base, 12 bases remained unmatched. The length of the CDR3 is 18 residues. The V gene's germline CDR1 is MGHRA and CDR2 YSYEKL. The DNA of the CDR3 is TGCGCCAGCAGCCAGGGGACAGCCAGGGGATCGGCCAAAAACATTCAGTACTTC. It codes for CASSQGTARGSAKNIQYF.